The sequence of this T cell receptor (beta chain) was determined in a study of T cell repertoires in cytomegalovirus infection. Study results and limitations: What dominated the ex vivo response were HLA-C-restricted CMV-specific TCR beta clonotypes. Cumulative frequency (of public TCR beta family members) identified carriers of CMV plus the relevant HLA.

This clonotype occurred a few times. What it binds is not known. Trimming at V came to 2 bases and at J to 3 bases, leaving 8 bases not matched to a gene. This CDR3 spans 15 amino acids. Germline values: CDR1 DFQATT, CDR2 SNEGSKA (reference sequence). Using its own MiXCR run on the reads, TCRdb lists one record per CDR3 protein. Among approximately 180,000 distinct CDR3 sequences listed, less than 9.5% were seen once. Sequencing was done on a sample of PBMCs. The chain uses TRBV20-1 and TRBJ2-3; 7 positions match TRBD1. The clonotype was recovered from a human donor in good health (CMV status not recorded). Some clones in this sample may be carry-over from other donors' samples. The CDR3 loop reads CSARMSGRGTDTQYF. In DNA, the CDR3 is TGCAGTGCTAGAATGTCCGGCAGGGGGACAGATACGCAGTATTTT.